The TCR beta chain described here comes from a study of Graves' ophthalmopathy and Graves' hyperthyroidism. Overall study: There was a collection of peripheral blood at initial diagnosis, before any treatment.

In its sample, this clonotype was seen many times. Its antigen is not known. Other autoimmune disease, uncontrolled infection, pregnancy and lactation led to exclusion. Out of around 9.7 ml of fresh peripheral blood, PBMCs were obtained. The CDR3 has 13 residues. Germline lookup yields CDR1 SNHLY and CDR2 FYNNEI. V was shortened by 6 bases and J by 2 bases, with 10 bases between the two germline ends. Researchers took RNA transcripts and amplified TCR beta CDR3 regions from them. Scientists carried out first-round RT-PCR using HTBI primers and then a second-round multiplex PCR. TCRdb ran MiXCR on the multiplex PCR reads and lists one entry per CDR3 protein. Of 150,000 to 200,000 distinct CDR3 sequences detected, roughly two fifths appear once; the ten largest clones hold about 8.2%. Study results and caveats: Blood was where most expanded thyroid clonotypes above 0.001 frequency also turned up.

The source is a man aged 25 to 45 with Graves' ophthalmopathy. Sequencing was performed on peripheral blood. The gene calls are TRBV2 and TRBJ2-5; no firm D call. The CDR3 is CASSFTRQETQYF. In DNA, the CDR3 is TGTGCCAGCAGCTTTACCAGACAAGAGACCCAGTACTTC.